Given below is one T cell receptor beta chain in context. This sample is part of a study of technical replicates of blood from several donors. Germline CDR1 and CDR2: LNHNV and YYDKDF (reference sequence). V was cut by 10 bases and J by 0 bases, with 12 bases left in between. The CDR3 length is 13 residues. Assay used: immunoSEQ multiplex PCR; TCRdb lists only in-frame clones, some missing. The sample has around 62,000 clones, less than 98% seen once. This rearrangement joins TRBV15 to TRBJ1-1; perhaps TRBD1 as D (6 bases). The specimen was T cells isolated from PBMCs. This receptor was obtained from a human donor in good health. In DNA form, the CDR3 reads TGTGCCATTCGCCAGGGGATGAACACTGAAGCTTTCTTT. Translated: CAIRQGMNTEAFF.